One T cell receptor beta chain is described in this entry. Some clones are missing from TCRdb's copy, which holds only in-frame ones; the method was immunoSEQ multiplex PCR. The profile shows about 220,000 clones, roughly 90% of them singletons. This sample is drawn from a study of blood T cell repertoires in COVID-19. Study overall: The United States, Italy and Spain supplied acute and convalescent COVID-19 samples.

V was shortened by 4 bases and J by 7 bases, with 16 bases between the two germline ends. The CDR3 extends over 13 amino acids. Germline CDR1 and CDR2: SQVTM and ANQGSEA. Cohorts were determined from participant-reported clinical history. The source material was PBMCs or T cells enriched from blood (not recorded which). This sequence was found in a man aged 30-40 years who had been exposed to COVID-19. The chain links TRBV29-1 to TRBJ1-2; D is unclear. This chain's CDR3 is CSVVSPPVFGYTF. The CDR3 coding sequence is TGCAGCGTTGTTTCCCCGCCAGTTTTTGGCTACACCTTC.